This entry is about one T cell receptor beta chain. What it recognizes is unknown. This entry belongs to a study of response to subunit inactivated influenza vaccine. The germline V gene encodes CDR1 KGHDR and CDR2 SFDVKD. CDR3 length: 12 residues. Trimming removed 9 bases from V and 8 bases from J, with 13 bases in between. TCRdb reprocessed the RT-PCR reads with MiXCR, giving one entry per CDR3 protein. The sample contains over 150,000 distinct CDR3 sequences, 13% to 15% of which appear only once. General study results and limits: The study's authors posited that every seasonal influenza vaccination enlists few new T cells.

The clonotype originates from a man between 50 and 59 years old who received an inactivated influenza vaccine. Here the sequenced sample was CD8+ T cells sorted from PBMCs, taken 5 to 6 days after vaccination. The chain uses TRBV24-1 and TRBJ2-1; D assignment may be TRBD1 or TRBD2 (5 bases each). For the CDR3, the DNA is TGTGCCACCGGGGCGAACGGGGATGAGCAGTTCTTC. It is translated as CATGANGDEQFF.